This T cell receptor (beta chain) was sequenced during a study of OX40 agonist ivuxolimab in advanced cancers. In the study overall: Ivuxolimab was a fully human IgG2 agonistic monoclonal antibody targeting the costimulatory receptor OX40 (CD134). The purpose of peripheral TCRbeta sequencing was to test whether ivuxolimab changed TCR sequence diversity and led to clonal T-cell expansion. Intravenous ivuxolimab was administered to patients every 2 weeks at six dose levels: 0.01, 0.1, 0.3, 1.5, 3 and 10 mg/kg. Patients were allowed to have had prior anti-PD-1, anti-PD-L1 or anti-CTLA-4 therapy, and 40% of the dose-escalation patients had previously received checkpoint inhibitors. The paper covers the monotherapy dose-escalation part of the phase I ivuxolimab trial, which included N ≈ 50 patients. Partial responses occurred in three dose-escalation patients: two with cutaneous melanoma and one with hepatocellular carcinoma. Of the roughly 54 patients in dose escalation, about 20 had hepatocellular carcinoma, some 15 had melanoma, 9 had renal cell carcinoma and 9 had head and neck cancer. In the dose-escalation cohort, 82.7% of patients were male, and the mean age was approximately 60 years, with a range of roughly 20 to 80. The full study reports these points: After ivuxolimab, expanded clones were on average more numerous among CD8+ T cells than among CD4+ T cells. Which antigens the clonally expanded peripheral T cells were specific for was not determined. At doses of 0.1 to 3.0 mg/kg, clonal expansion of both CD4+ and CD8+ blood T cells was observed from baseline to week 6. In the 0.1-3.0 mg/kg groups, partial responders were among the patients with the lowest normalized peripheral clonal expansion, particularly in CD8+ T cells. Low levels of normalized T-cell clonal expansion were also seen in some patients who did not respond.

The trial excluded patients who had a history of autoimmune disease or who were on systemic immunosuppression. Peripheral blood for TCR sequencing was drawn from every dose cohort at baseline, at cycle 4 day 1 and at cycle 7 day 1. Samples came from an open-label, multicenter, first-in-human phase I dose-escalation trial of ivuxolimab. Adults with locally advanced or metastatic head and neck squamous cell, hepatocellular, melanoma or renal cell carcinoma were enrolled in the trial. CD4+ and CD8+ T cells were sorted separately from peripheral blood before TCR sequencing. Taken from cysteine to phenylalanine, the CDR3 has 15 residues. Solely the CDR3 DNA is kept, with 45 bases framed from the first base. V and J are truncated by 2 bases and 0 bases respectively, leaving an intervening sequence of 7 bases. Reading the germline V gene gives CDR1 KGHSH and CDR2 LQKENI. With regard to this clone: This receptor's antigen is unknown. Per-base quality was not reported, and no clone a single base away is much larger than it.

To sequence the TCRbeta CDR3 region, genomic DNA was isolated from the sorted cells. The immunoSEQ Assay was used to sequence the TCRbeta CDR3 regions. TCRdb re-hosts the immuneACCESS table, in-frame sequences only. Its copies lack some clones; in the studies checked, an unresolved V gene accounts for under half of them, and the cause for the rest is not known. Present in this sample are about 91,000 clones, approximately 90% of which were seen just once. The ten largest clones represent roughly 0.5% of the sample. The TCR was taken from an adult with an advanced solid tumor such as melanoma, head and neck, liver or kidney cancer. The sequence is built from TRBV18 and TRBJ2-2, with the identity of the D gene unclear. The sequencing here drew on CD4+ or CD8+ T cells sorted from blood, taken in a trial of the OX40 agonist ivuxolimab. The bases read TGTGCCAGCTCACCAACCCACGCGAACACCGGGGAGCTGTTTTTT. It encodes CASSPTHANTGELFF.